These 14 T cell receptor beta chains came from one sample sequenced in a study of T cell responses to AZD1222 COVID-19 vaccine. Clones were sequenced by immunoSEQ multiplex PCR, and TCRdb holds only the in-frame ones, with some missing. This sample has approximately 110,000 clones, with over 85% found just once. Sequenced here: peripheral blood, sampled on day 0 of AZD1222 vaccination. The source of these receptors is an adult in good health.

The count of this clone is one. This rearrangement joins TRBV3-1 (or the pseudogene TRBV3-2) to TRBJ2-7; D might be TRBD1 (7 bases). Germline lookup yields CDR1 LGHDT and CDR2 YNNKEL (reference sequence). Trimming stripped 1 base from V and 7 bases from J, with 23 bases between. The CDR3 extends over 17 amino acids. CDR3: CASSQGTYRGLPWEQYF. The CDR3 coding sequence is TGTGCCAGCAGCCAAGGGACCTACAGGGGACTCCCTTGGGAGCAGTACTTC.

The J gene is TRBJ2-2, the V gene TRBV10-2; 11 nucleotides match TRBD1. The ends lost 8 bases at V and 6 bases at J; junction bases unmatched: 5. This CDR3 spans 14 amino acids. Germline values: CDR1 WSHSY, CDR2 SAAADI. This CDR3 is CASGTGGFSGELFF. In DNA form, the CDR3 reads TGCGCCAGCGGGACAGGGGGTTTTTCCGGGGAGCTGTTTTTT.

The chain recombines TRBV7-9 with TRBJ1-2, with D possibly being TRBD1 (5 bases). Germline values: CDR1 SEHNR, CDR2 FQNEAQ (reference sequence). This CDR3 is 17 amino acids long. V dropped 1 base and J dropped 1 base, with 16 bases sitting between them. The CDR3 sequence: CASSLEFGGTLNYGYTF. For the CDR3, the DNA is TGTGCCAGCAGCTTAGAATTCGGAGGGACCCTTAACTATGGCTACACCTTC.

The V gene is TRBV6-5, the J gene TRBJ1-6; D gene ambiguous. The CDR3 runs 12 residues. CDR1 and CDR2 (germline): MNHEY, SVGAGI. V shed 6 bases and J shed 5 bases, with 5 bases lying between them. CDR3 loop: CASRQNNSPLHF. In nucleotides, the CDR3 is TGTGCCAGCAGACAGAATAATTCACCCCTCCACTTT.

The CDR3 loop is CASTGDCQGGEKLFF. The CDR3 region has the DNA TGTGCCAGCACCGGGGACTGCCAAGGAGGTGAAAAACTGTTTTTT. This chain uses TRBV21-1 with TRBJ1-4. TRBV21-1 corresponds to a pseudogene. This CDR3 has 15 amino acids.

The chain recombines TRBV24-1 with TRBJ1-2; possible D gene TRBD1, 6 bases. Trimming took 2 bases from V and 3 from J, leaving 15 bases between them. The germline gives CDR1 KGHDR, CDR2 SFDVKD. CDR3 length equals 16 residues. The CDR3 here is CATSDSQGGAYYGYTF. The DNA of the CDR3 is TGTGCCACCAGTGATTCACAGGGTGGGGCGTACTATGGCTACACCTTC.

V is TRBV28 and J is TRBJ1-2, with 9 bases aligning to TRBD1. Germline loops: CDR1 MDHEN, CDR2 SYDVKM. The CDR3 has 17 amino acids. V shed 2 bases and J 6 bases; nucleotides not matched to a gene: 13. This CDR3 reads CASSLVPGQGGSDGYTF. The CDR3 DNA is TGTGCCAGCAGTTTAGTACCGGGACAGGGAGGATCAGATGGCTACACCTTC.

CDR3 nucleotides: TGTGCCAGCAGCACCGGGACAGGTACTTCCAATGAGCAGTTCTTC. This translates into CASSTGTGTSNEQFF. This sequence joins TRBV2 and TRBJ2-1; 8 positions agree with TRBD1. There are 15 residues in the CDR3. Germline V gene sequence: CDR1 SNHLY, CDR2 FYNNEI. The V gene end was trimmed by 6 bases and the J gene end by 6 bases; junction bases not matched to a gene: 10. Combining the CDR3 with reference TRBV2 and TRBJ2-1 gives the whole variable domain EPEVTQTPSHQVTQMGQEVILRCVPISNHLYFYWYRQILGQKVEFLVSFYNNEISEKSEIFDDQFSVERPDGSNFTLKIRSTKLEDSAMYFCASSTGTGTSNEQFFGPGTRLTVL.

The chain is built from TRBV15 and TRBJ2-7; D call uncertain. Germline V CDR1 and CDR2: LNHNV, YYDKDF (reference sequence). This CDR3 is built from 14 residues. The V end was cut by 0 bases, the J end by 5 bases, with 11 bases between. The CDR3 is CATSRDYPGNEQYF. The CDR3 DNA follows: TGTGCCACCAGCAGAGATTACCCCGGCAACGAGCAGTACTTC.

V is TRBV19 and J is TRBJ2-7; 9 bases are shared with TRBD1. The CDR3 covers 16 residues. The germline CDR1 and CDR2 sequences are LNHDA and SQIVND (reference sequence). J was trimmed by 2 bases and V by 4 bases; bases with no gene match: 9. CDR3 sequence: CASSTLPGTGTYEQYF. The DNA for the CDR3 is TGTGCCAGTAGTACTCTCCCCGGGACAGGGACCTACGAGCAGTACTTC.

The chain uses TRBV28 and TRBJ2-7; the match to TRBD1 covers 9 bases. This CDR3 has 14 amino acids. Germline V gene data show CDR1 as MDHEN and CDR2 as SYDVKM. V lost 2 bases and J lost 7; bases outside the gene matches: 6. The CDR3 coding sequence is TGTGCCAGCAGTTTAGGGGACAGGGTAAGGGAGCAGTACTTC. This gives the protein CASSLGDRVREQYF.

The chain combines TRBV6-1 with TRBJ2-7; D may correspond to TRBD1 or TRBD2 (7 bases each). CDR3 length: 17 amino acids. From germline, CDR1 is MNHNS and CDR2 SASEGT. Between the trimmed V and J ends, which lost 3 bases and 0 bases, there was a span of 18 bases. The DNA for the CDR3 is TGTGCCAGCAGTGACCGGGGGGAGGGGGCCCTCTCCTACGAGCAGTACTTC. Translation: CASSDRGEGALSYEQYF.

Worth noting for this clone: A junction end diverges from the germline sequence, so it may reflect a read error. The chain uses TRBV7-2 and TRBJ2-1, with 11 bases fitting TRBD2. CDR1 is SGHTA and CDR2 is FQGNSA in the germline V gene. This CDR3 spans 17 amino acids. CDR3 sequence reads: CASSLGALAGAYSEQFF. CDR3 nucleotides: TGTGCCAGCAGCTTAGGCGCACTAGCGGGGGCTTACAGTGAGCAGTTCTTC. Full variable domain (remainder filled in from reference TRBV7-2 and TRBJ2-1): GAGVSQSPSNKVTEKGKDVELRCDPISGHTALYWYRQSLGQGLEFLIYFQGNSAPDKSGLPSDRFSAERTGGSVSTLTIQRTQQEDSAVYLCASSLGALAGAYSEQFFGPGTRLTVL.

The CDR3 DNA reads TGTGCCAGCGCGGGACAGAGAGCCTACGAGCAGTACTTC. This codes for CASAGQRAYEQYF. The V and J genes are TRBV7-2 and TRBJ2-7, with D possibly being TRBD1 (7 bases). The CDR3 totals 13 residues. The germline V gene encodes CDR1 SGHTA and CDR2 FQGNSA. V was shortened by 8 bases and J by 2 bases, with 13 bases between the two germline ends. Using reference TRBV7-2 and TRBJ2-7 for the parts outside the CDR3, the full variable domain is GAGVSQSPSNKVTEKGKDVELRCDPISGHTALYWYRQSLGQGLEFLIYFQGNSAPDKSGLPSDRFSAERTGGSVSTLTIQRTQQEDSAVYLCASAGQRAYEQYFGPGTRLTVT.